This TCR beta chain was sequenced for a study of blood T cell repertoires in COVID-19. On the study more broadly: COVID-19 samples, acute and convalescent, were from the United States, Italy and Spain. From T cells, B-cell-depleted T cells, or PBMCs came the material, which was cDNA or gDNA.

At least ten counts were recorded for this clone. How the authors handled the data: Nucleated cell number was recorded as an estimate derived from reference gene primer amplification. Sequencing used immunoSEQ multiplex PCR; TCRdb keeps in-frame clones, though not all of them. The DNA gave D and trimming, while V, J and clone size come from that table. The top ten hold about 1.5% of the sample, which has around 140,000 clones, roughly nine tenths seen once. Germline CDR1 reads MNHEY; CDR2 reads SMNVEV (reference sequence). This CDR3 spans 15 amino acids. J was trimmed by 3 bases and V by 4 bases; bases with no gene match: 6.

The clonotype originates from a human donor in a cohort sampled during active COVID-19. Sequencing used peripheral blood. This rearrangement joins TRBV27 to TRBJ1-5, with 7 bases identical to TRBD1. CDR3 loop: CASSSRDSHNQPQHF. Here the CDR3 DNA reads TGTGCCAGCAGTTCCAGGGACAGTCACAATCAGCCCCAGCATTTT.